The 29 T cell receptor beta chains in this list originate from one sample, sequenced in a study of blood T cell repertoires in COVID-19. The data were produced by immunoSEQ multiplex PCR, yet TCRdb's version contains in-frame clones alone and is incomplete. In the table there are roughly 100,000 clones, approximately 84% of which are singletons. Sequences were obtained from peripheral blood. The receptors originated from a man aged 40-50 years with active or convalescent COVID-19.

The CDR3, as DNA: TGTGCCAGCAGCTTGGGCGCGGGGACTTTGGGTTACGAGCAGTACTTC. It is translated as CASSLGAGTLGYEQYF. The V gene is TRBV5-4, the J gene TRBJ2-7, with a tentative D call TRBD2 (6 bases). Germline CDR1 is SGHNT and CDR2 is YYREEE (reference sequence). This CDR3 has 16 residues. V gave up 0 bases and J gave up 4 bases, with 17 bases separating them. Complete variable domain (other parts from reference TRBV5-4 and TRBJ2-7): ETGVTQSPTHLIKTRGQQVTLRCSSQSGHNTVSWYQQALGQGPQFIFQYYREEENGRGNFPPRFSGLQFPNYSSELNVNALELDDSALYLCASSLGAGTLGYEQYFGPGTRLTVT.

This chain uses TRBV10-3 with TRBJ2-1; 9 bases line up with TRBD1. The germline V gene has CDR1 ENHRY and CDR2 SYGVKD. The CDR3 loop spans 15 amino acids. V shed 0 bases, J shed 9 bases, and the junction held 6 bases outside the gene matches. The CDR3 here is CAISESGTGYFEQFF. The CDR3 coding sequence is TGTGCCATCAGTGAGTCCGGGACAGGGTATTTTGAGCAGTTCTTC.

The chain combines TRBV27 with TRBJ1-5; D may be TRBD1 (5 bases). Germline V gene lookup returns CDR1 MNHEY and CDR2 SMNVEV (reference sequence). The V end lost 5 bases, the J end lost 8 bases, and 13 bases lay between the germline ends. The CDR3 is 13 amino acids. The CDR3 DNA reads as TGTGCCAGCAGTCAGGGATTAGGAAAGCCCCAGCATTTT. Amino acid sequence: CASSQGLGKPQHF.

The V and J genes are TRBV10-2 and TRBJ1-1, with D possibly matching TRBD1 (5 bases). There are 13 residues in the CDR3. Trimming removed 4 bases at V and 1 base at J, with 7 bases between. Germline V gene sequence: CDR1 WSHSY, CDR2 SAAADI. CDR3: CASSGQGNTEAFF. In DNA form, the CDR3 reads TGCGCCAGCAGTGGTCAGGGGAACACTGAAGCTTTCTTT.

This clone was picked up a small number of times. The CDR3 here is CASSLRDRPNTEAFF. The CDR3 nucleotides are TGTGCCAGCAGTTTGCGGGACAGACCGAACACTGAAGCTTTCTTT. V and J are TRBV27 and TRBJ1-1; 7 bases are a match to TRBD1. V dropped 3 bases and J dropped 1; count of bases not matched to a gene: 5. This CDR3 has 15 residues. From germline, CDR1 is MNHEY and CDR2 SMNVEV (reference sequence).

CDR3 protein: CASSSSSGGATDTQYF. The CDR3 DNA follows: TGTGCCAGCAGCTCCTCTAGCGGGGGGGCAACAGATACGCAGTATTTT. The gene calls are TRBV3-1 (or the pseudogene TRBV3-2) and TRBJ2-3; 12 bases map to TRBD2. Germline trimming cut 5 bases from V and 3 bases from J; bases unmatched to any gene: 6. This CDR3 has 16 residues. CDR1 LGHDT and CDR2 YNNKEL come from the germline V gene (reference sequence).

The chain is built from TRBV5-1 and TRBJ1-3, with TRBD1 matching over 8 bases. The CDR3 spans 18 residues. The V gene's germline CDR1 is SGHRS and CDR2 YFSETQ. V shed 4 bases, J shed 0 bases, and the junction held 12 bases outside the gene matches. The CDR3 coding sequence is TGCGCCAGCAGCGTAACCGGGACAGGAAGGAGCTCTGGAAACACCATATATTTT. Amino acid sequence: CASSVTGTGRSSGNTIYF.

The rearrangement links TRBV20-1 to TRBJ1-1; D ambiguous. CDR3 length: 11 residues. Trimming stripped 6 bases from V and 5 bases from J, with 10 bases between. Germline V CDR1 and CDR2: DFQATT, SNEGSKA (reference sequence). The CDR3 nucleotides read TGCAGTGCCCGGAGGCAGACTGAAGCTTTCTTT. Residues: CSARRQTEAFF.

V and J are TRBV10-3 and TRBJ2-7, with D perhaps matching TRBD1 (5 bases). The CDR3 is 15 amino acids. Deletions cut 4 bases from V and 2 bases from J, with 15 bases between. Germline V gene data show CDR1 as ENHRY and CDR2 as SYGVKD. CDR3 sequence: CAISGLNRQTYEQYF. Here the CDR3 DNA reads TGTGCCATCAGTGGACTGAACAGGCAAACCTACGAGCAGTACTTC.

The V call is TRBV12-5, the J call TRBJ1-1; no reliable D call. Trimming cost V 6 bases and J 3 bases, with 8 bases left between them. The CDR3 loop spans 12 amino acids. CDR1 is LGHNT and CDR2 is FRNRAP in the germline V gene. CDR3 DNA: TGTGCTAGTGGCGAACGGGACACTGAAGCTTTCTTT. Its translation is CASGERDTEAFF.

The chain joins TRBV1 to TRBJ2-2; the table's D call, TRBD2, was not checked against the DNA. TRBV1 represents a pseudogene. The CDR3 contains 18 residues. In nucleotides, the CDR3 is TGCACCAGCAGCCAAGATAGAGGAGGAGATTGGAACACCGGGGAGCTGTTTTTT. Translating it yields CTSSQDRGGDWNTGELFF.

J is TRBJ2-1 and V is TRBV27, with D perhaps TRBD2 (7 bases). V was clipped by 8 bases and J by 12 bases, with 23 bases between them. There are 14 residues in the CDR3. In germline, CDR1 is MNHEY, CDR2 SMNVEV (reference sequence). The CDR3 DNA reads TGTGCCAGCCATGGCGGGGGCCTTTCGATTGGGCAGTTCTTC. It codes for CASHGGGLSIGQFF.

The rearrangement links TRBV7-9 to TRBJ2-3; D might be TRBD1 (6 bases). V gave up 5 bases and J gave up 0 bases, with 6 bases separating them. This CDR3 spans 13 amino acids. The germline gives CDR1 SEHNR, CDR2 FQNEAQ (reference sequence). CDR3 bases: TGTGCCAGCAGCGGACAGAGCACAGATACGCAGTATTTT. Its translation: CASSGQSTDTQYF.

The CDR3 protein is CASSPLPRGAYEQYF. The CDR3 DNA sequence: TGTGCCAGCTCACCACTCCCCAGGGGGGCCTACGAGCAGTACTTC. The chain has TRBV18 and TRBJ2-7; tentative D call: TRBD1 (7 bases). Germline CDR1 and CDR2: KGHSH and LQKENI. The ends were cut back, 1 base at V and 2 bases at J, with 12 bases in the middle. This CDR3 spans 15 amino acids.

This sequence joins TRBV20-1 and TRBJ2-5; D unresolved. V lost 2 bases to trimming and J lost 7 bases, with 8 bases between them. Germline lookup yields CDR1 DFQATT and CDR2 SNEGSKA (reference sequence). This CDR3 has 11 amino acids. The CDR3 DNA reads TGCAGTGCTAGATCCCCAGGGACCCAGTACTTC. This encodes CSARSPGTQYF.

CDR3 loop: CASSQESGFNSPLHF. The CDR3 DNA is TGCGCCAGCAGCCAAGAATCCGGGTTTAATTCACCCCTCCACTTT. The chain joins TRBV4-3 to TRBJ1-6; D gene unclear. Trimming stripped 0 bases from V and 6 bases from J, with 9 bases between. CDR3 length: 15 residues. Germline V gene lookup returns CDR1 LGHNA and CDR2 YSLEER.

The DNA of the CDR3 is TGTGCCAGCAGCTTAGGCTTCGGCGGGGGGGCCGGGGAGCAGTACTTC. This codes for CASSLGFGGGAGEQYF. The gene calls are TRBV7-2 and TRBJ2-7; 9 nucleotides agree with TRBD2. Germline CDR1 is SGHTA and CDR2 is FQGNSA. V gave up 1 base and J gave up 7 bases; unmatched junction bases: 11. This CDR3 has 16 amino acids.

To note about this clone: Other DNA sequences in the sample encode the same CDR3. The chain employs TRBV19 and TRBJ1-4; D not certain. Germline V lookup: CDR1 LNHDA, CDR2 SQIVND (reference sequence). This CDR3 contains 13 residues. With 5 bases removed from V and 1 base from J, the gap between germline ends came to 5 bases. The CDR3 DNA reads TGTGCCAGTAGTTCACAAACTAATGAAAAACTGTTTTTT. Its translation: CASSSQTNEKLFF.

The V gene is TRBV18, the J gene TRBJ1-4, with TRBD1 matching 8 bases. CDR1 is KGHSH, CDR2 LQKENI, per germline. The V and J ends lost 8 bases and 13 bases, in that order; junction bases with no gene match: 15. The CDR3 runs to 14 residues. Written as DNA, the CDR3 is TGTGCCAGCCATGGACAGGGCGTCCCCCAGGGACTGTTTTTT. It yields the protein CASHGQGVPQGLFF.

The CDR3 DNA follows: TGCGCCAGCAGCATGCAGGGTGGGGCTGAAAAACTGTTTTTT. It is translated as CASSMQGGAEKLFF. V and J are TRBV5-1 and TRBJ1-4; a weak D match, TRBD1 (5 bases). In germline, CDR1 is SGHRS, CDR2 YFSETQ. V was shortened by 4 bases and J by 7 bases, with 14 bases between the two germline ends. This CDR3 has 14 amino acids. The whole variable domain, remainder taken from reference TRBV5-1 and TRBJ1-4, is KAGVTQTPRYLIKTRGQQVTLSCSPISGHRSVSWYQQTPGQGLQFLFEYFSETQRNKGNFPGRFSGRQFSNSRSEMNVSTLELGDSALYLCASSMQGGAEKLFFGSGTQLSVL.

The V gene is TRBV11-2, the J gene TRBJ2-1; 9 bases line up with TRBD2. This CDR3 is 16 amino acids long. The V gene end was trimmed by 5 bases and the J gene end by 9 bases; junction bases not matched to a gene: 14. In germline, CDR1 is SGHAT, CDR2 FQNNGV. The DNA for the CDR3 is TGTGCCAGCAGCCACCGGGACGCCGGGACTAGCAGTGAGCAGTTCTTC. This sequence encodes CASSHRDAGTSSEQFF. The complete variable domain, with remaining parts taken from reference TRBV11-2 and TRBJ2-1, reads EAGVAQSPRYKIIEKRQSVAFWCNPISGHATLYWYQQILGQGPKLLIQFQNNGVVDDSQLPKDRFSAERLKGVDSTLKIQPAKLEDSAVYLCASSHRDAGTSSEQFFGPGTRLTVL.

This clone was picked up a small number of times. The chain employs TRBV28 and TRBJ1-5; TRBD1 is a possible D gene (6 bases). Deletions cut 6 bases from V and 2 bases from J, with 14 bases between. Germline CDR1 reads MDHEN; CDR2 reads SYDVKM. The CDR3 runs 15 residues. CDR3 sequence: CASRVQGSGNQPQHF. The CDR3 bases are TGTGCCAGCAGGGTTCAGGGGAGCGGCAATCAGCCCCAGCATTTT.

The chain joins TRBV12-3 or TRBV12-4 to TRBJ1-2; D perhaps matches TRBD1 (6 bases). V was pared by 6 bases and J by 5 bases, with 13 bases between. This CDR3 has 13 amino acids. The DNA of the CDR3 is TGTGCCAGCAGGCAAGGGGGGGGATATGGCTACACCTTC. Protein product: CASRQGGGYGYTF.

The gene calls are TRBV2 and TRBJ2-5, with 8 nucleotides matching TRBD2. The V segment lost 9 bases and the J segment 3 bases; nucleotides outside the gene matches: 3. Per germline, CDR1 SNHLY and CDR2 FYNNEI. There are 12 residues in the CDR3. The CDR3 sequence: CASRGGKETQYF. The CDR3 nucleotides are TGTGCCAGTCGGGGGGGTAAAGAGACCCAGTACTTC.

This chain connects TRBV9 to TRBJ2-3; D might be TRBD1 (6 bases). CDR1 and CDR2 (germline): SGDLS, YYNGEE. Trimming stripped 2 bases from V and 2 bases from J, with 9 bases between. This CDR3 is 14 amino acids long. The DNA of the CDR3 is TGTGCCAGCAGCGTTACAGGGCTCACAGATACGCAGTATTTT. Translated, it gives CASSVTGLTDTQYF.

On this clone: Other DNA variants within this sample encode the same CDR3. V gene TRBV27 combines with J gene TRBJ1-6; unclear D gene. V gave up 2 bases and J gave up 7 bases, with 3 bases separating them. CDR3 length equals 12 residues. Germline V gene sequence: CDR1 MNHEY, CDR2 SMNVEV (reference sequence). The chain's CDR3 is CASSLLNSPLHF. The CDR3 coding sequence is TGTGCCAGCAGTTTACTAAATTCACCCCTCCACTTT.

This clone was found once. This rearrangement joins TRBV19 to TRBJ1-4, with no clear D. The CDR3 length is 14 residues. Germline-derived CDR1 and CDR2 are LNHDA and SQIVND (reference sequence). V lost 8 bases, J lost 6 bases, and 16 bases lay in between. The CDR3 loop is CASRPDSAHEKLFF. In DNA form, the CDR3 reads TGTGCCAGTCGACCCGACTCAGCCCATGAAAAACTGTTTTTT. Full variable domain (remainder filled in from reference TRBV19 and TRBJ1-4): DGGITQSPKYLFRKEGQNVTLSCEQNLNHDAMYWYRQDPGQGLRLIYYSQIVNDFQKGDIAEGYSVSREKKESFPLTVTSAQKNPTAFYLCASRPDSAHEKLFFGSGTQLSVL.

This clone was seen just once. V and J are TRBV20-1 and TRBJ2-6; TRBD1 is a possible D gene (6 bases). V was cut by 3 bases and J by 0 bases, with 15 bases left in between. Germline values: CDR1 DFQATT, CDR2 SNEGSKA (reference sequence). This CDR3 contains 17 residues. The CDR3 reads CSASKIRGSSGANVLTF. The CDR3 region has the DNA TGCAGTGCTAGTAAAATCAGGGGAAGCTCTGGGGCCAACGTCCTGACTTTC.

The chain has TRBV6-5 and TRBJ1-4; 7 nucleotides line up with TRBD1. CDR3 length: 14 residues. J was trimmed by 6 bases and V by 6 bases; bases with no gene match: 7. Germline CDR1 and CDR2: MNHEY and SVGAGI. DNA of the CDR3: TGTGCCAGCAGCCGACAGGGCCGAGATGAAAAACTGTTTTTT. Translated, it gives CASSRQGRDEKLFF.